The 20 T cell receptor beta chains reported below all come from one sample, sequenced in a study of identifying expanded T cells in peripheral blood. The protocol was immunoSEQ multiplex PCR, while the TCRdb copy is restricted to in-frame clones and leaves out a portion. The data hold 90,000 to 100,000 clones, with roughly 88% observed a single time. The source material was blood. The receptors come from a person between 18 and 70 years old in good health.

The chain joins TRBV5-1 to TRBJ1-1; unclear D gene. V gave up 2 bases and J gave up 2 bases, with 10 bases separating them. There are 14 residues in the CDR3. CDR1 is SGHRS and CDR2 is YFSETQ in the germline V gene. DNA of the CDR3: TGCGCCAGCAGCTTTCGGACGGGAAACACTGAAGCTTTCTTT. Protein product: CASSFRTGNTEAFF.

For this clone: A read error may account for a junction end that differs from germline. The sample has other DNA sequences that encode this CDR3 too. The J gene is TRBJ1-1, the V gene TRBV5-1; D is undetermined. CDR1 and CDR2 from the germline V gene are SGHRS and YFSETQ. The CDR3 runs 13 residues. Here the CDR3 reads CASSLEENTEAFF. The DNA of the CDR3 is TGCGCCAGCAGTTTGGAAGAGAACACTGAAGCTTTCTTT.

This clone was found once. This rearrangement joins TRBV5-4 to TRBJ2-1; D remains ambiguous. CDR1 is SGHNT and CDR2 is YYREEE in the germline V gene (reference sequence). The CDR3 has 16 amino acids. Trimming removed 5 bases at V and 0 bases at J, with 15 bases between. CDR3 nucleotides: TGTGCCAGCAGTTCCATTTTACCGAGCTCCTACAATGAGCAGTTCTTC. This sequence encodes CASSSILPSSYNEQFF.

The genes are TRBV5-4 and TRBJ2-6; the D is unclear. V shed 4 bases and J shed 5 bases, with 19 bases lying between them. Germline CDR1 SGHNT, CDR2 YYREEE (reference sequence). The CDR3 spans 17 residues. CDR3 region: CASSKPTNLERANVLTF. The CDR3 DNA sequence: TGTGCCAGCAGCAAACCAACGAATTTAGAGAGGGCCAACGTCCTGACTTTC.

The rearrangement uses TRBV9 and TRBJ1-1; D is uncertain. Germline values: CDR1 SGDLS, CDR2 YYNGEE. The length of the CDR3 is 14 residues. Trimming cost V 4 bases and J 2 bases, with 12 bases left between them. In DNA form, the CDR3 reads TGTGCCAGCAGCCCACCAACACCTAACACTGAAGCTTTCTTT. This gives the protein CASSPPTPNTEAFF. The whole variable domain, filled in from reference TRBV9 and TRBJ1-1, reads DSGVTQTPKHLITATGQRVTLRCSPRSGDLSVYWYQQSLDQGLQFLIQYYNGEERAKGNILERFSAQQFPDLHSELNLSSLELGDSALYFCASSPPTPNTEAFFGQGTRLTVV.

The chain links TRBV19 to TRBJ2-7; 8 bases agree with TRBD1. CDR3 length: 15 amino acids. Germline values: CDR1 LNHDA, CDR2 SQIVND (reference sequence). V shed 5 bases, J shed 9 bases, and the junction held 15 bases outside the gene matches. The CDR3 sequence: CASSPRTGSVRLQYF. CDR3 sequence (DNA): TGTGCCAGTAGTCCGAGGACAGGGAGCGTACGTTTGCAGTACTTC. Full variable domain (rest looked up from reference TRBV19 and TRBJ2-7): DGGITQSPKYLFRKEGQNVTLSCEQNLNHDAMYWYRQDPGQGLRLIYYSQIVNDFQKGDIAEGYSVSREKKESFPLTVTSAQKNPTAFYLCASSPRTGSVRLQYFGPGTRLTVT.

In regard to this clone: A read error may produce the germline difference seen at one junction end. This chain uses TRBV30 with TRBJ1-3; D is uncertain. The V gene's germline CDR1 is GTSNPN and CDR2 SVGIG (reference sequence). The CDR3 consists of 11 residues. CDR3: CAWGSVNTIYF. CDR3 bases: TGTGCCTGGGGGTCTGTAAACACCATATATTTT.

This chain connects TRBV13 to TRBJ1-1; D is possibly TRBD1 (5 bases). The CDR3 totals 19 residues. The V end was cut by 0 bases, the J end by 3 bases, with 23 bases between. Germline V gene sequence: CDR1 PRHDT, CDR2 FYEKMQ (reference sequence). The chain's CDR3 is CASSLGRGRSAPRDTEAFF. CDR3 nucleotide sequence: TGTGCCAGCAGCTTAGGCCGGGGCAGGTCAGCCCCGCGGGACACTGAAGCTTTCTTT.

This rearrangement joins TRBV6-6 to TRBJ2-2; unclear D gene. The CDR3 has 14 residues. Germline-derived CDR1 and CDR2 are MNHNY and SVGAGI (reference sequence). Trimming took 7 bases from V and 1 from J, leaving 10 bases between them. The DNA of the CDR3 is TGTGCCAGCACCGAAACACAGAACACCGGGGAGCTGTTTTTT. Amino acids: CASTETQNTGELFF.

This clone showed up just once. The chain is built from TRBV7-6 and TRBJ2-1, with 12 bases aligning to TRBD1. The CDR3 length is 15 residues. Trimming cost V 4 bases and J 8 bases; bases outside gene matches: 6. Germline V gene sequence: CDR1 SGHVS, CDR2 FNYEAQ. The CDR3 coding sequence is TGTGCCAGCAGCTACGGGACAGGGGGCAACTATGAGCAGTTCTTC. Its translation is CASSYGTGGNYEQFF.

Concerning this clone: The germline gene is not matched at one end of the junction; a read error may be the cause. This chain joins TRBV13 and TRBJ2-7, with D possibly TRBD1 on 5 matching bases. The CDR3 is 13 residues long. Germline V gene data show CDR1 as PRHDT and CDR2 as FYEKMQ (reference sequence). The CDR3 sequence: CASSLGRVDEQYF. The CDR3 DNA reads TGTGCCAGCAGCCTAGGCAGGGTCGACGAGCAGTACTTC.

The chain joins TRBV4-1 to TRBJ2-7, with 8 bases that match TRBD1. CDR3 length equals 17 residues. Per the germline V gene, CDR1 is MGHRA and CDR2 is YSYEKL. The V gene end was trimmed by 3 bases and the J gene end by 2 bases; junction bases not matched to a gene: 12. CDR3 protein: CASSQGSARTGPYEQYF. The CDR3 region has the DNA TGCGCCAGCAGCCAGGGCTCCGCTAGGACAGGGCCCTACGAGCAGTACTTC.

The rearrangement links TRBV6-6 to TRBJ1-2, with 7 bases lining up with TRBD1. The CDR3 covers 13 residues. Germline assignment: CDR1 MNHNY and CDR2 SVGAGI (reference sequence). With V trimmed by 7 bases and J by 4 bases, 6 bases remained unmatched. CDR3 region: CASNPTGSYGYTF. The CDR3, as DNA: TGTGCCAGCAACCCGACAGGGTCCTATGGCTACACCTTC.

The chain recombines TRBV6-4 with TRBJ2-1; D perhaps matches TRBD2 (5 bases). V lost 3 bases to trimming and J lost 0 bases, with 9 bases between them. This CDR3 region has 15 residues. The germline V gene encodes CDR1 MRHNA and CDR2 SNTAGT. CDR3 in amino acids: CASSERGGSYNEQFF. In DNA form, the CDR3 reads TGTGCCAGCAGTGAACGCGGAGGCTCCTACAATGAGCAGTTCTTC.

The chain joins TRBV10-3 to TRBJ2-3, with TRBD2 matching 9 bases. The germline CDR1 and CDR2 sequences are ENHRY and SYGVKD. J lost 3 bases, V lost 4 bases, and 8 bases had no gene match. The CDR3 is made up of 16 amino acids. CDR3 sequence reads: CAISAGLAGTTDTQYF. CDR3 sequence (DNA): TGTGCCATCAGTGCCGGGCTAGCGGGAACAACAGATACGCAGTATTTT.

The chain employs TRBV10-3 and TRBJ1-1; maybe TRBD1 (6 bases). Trimming removed 2 bases from V and 4 bases from J, with 20 bases in between. CDR1 is ENHRY, CDR2 SYGVKD, per germline. This CDR3 has 17 amino acids. In nucleotides, the CDR3 is TGTGCCATCAGTGAGCCTGGAGGGGGGAAGAGGGGCACTGAAGCTTTCTTT. Translation: CAISEPGGGKRGTEAFF.

The chain carries TRBV5-1 and TRBJ2-1; 11 bases match TRBD1. The junction had 2 bases not matched to a gene; V was cut back by 3 bases and J by 3 bases. This CDR3 is built from 15 residues. CDR1 SGHRS and CDR2 YFSETQ come from the germline V gene. The CDR3: CASSWGQGGYNEQFF. DNA for the CDR3: TGCGCCAGCAGCTGGGGACAGGGGGGCTACAATGAGCAGTTCTTC.

Concerning this clone: This sample includes further DNA sequences coding for the same CDR3. The chain is built from TRBV18 and TRBJ2-7; TRBD2 matches at 10 bases. The trim removed 3 bases at V and 0 bases at J, leaving 2 bases unmatched. From germline, CDR1 is KGHSH and CDR2 LQKENI. This CDR3 is 15 amino acids long. CDR3 amino acids: CASSPPSGSSYEQYF. Written as DNA, the CDR3 is TGTGCCAGCTCACCTCCTAGCGGGAGCTCCTACGAGCAGTACTTC.

CDR3 DNA: TGCGCCAGCAGCTTGGATGGGGGGAACACTGAAGCTTTCTTT. This sequence encodes CASSLDGGNTEAFF. The chain recombines TRBV5-1 with TRBJ1-1, with D possibly being TRBD1 (5 bases). Germline CDR1 and CDR2: SGHRS and YFSETQ. CDR3 length: 14 residues. V was cut by 0 bases and J by 1 base, with 7 bases left in between.

The J gene is TRBJ2-2, the V gene TRBV19, with D maybe TRBD2 (7 bases). Deletions cut 7 bases from V and 4 bases from J, with 16 bases between. Germline CDR1 reads LNHDA; CDR2 reads SQIVND (reference sequence). CDR3 length: 15 residues. The CDR3 DNA sequence: TGTGCCAGTACCGAGGGCGGGGGCAGCACCGGGGAGCTGTTTTTT. Amino acid sequence: CASTEGGGSTGELFF.